Shown below are 10 T cell receptor beta chains from a single sample sequenced in a study of blood T cells in healthy people across ages. The authors ran a second PCR of 7 to 11 cycles using a sample-barcoded 5' primer and a J-beta primer mix. MiXCR, applied by TCRdb to the 5' RACE reads, yields one record per CDR3 protein. The profile shows around 800,000 distinct CDR3 sequences, under 30% of them singletons. The data were also submitted as part of a second study, on T cells of mothers and their children.

The sequenced material came from blood. Source of these receptors: a boy younger than 18 in good health.

The CDR3 nucleotides read TGTGCCAGCAGGGGCGGCTCCAGTCAGACCCAGTACTTC. Protein product: CASRGGSSQTQYF. The chain uses TRBV12-3 or TRBV12-4 and TRBJ2-5; no clear D gene. V lost 6 bases and J 6 bases, leaving 14 bases between the germline ends. This CDR3 has 13 residues.

The chain uses TRBV12-3 or TRBV12-4 and TRBJ1-5; D is unclear. Trimming pared 7 bases from V and 4 bases from J, leaving 11 bases between. The CDR3 loop spans 13 amino acids. CDR3 in DNA: TGTGCCAGCACCTTAAGAAGGAATCAGCCCCAGCATTTT. Encoded protein: CASTLRRNQPQHF.

V is TRBV12-3 or TRBV12-4 and J is TRBJ1-1; no clear D. The CDR3 extends over 11 amino acids. The germline V and J ends were trimmed by 8 bases and 11 bases, with 15 bases remaining between them. The CDR3 loop reads CASSPGYGAFF. DNA for the CDR3: TGTGCCAGCTCCCCGGGGTATGGGGCTTTCTTT.

The chain combines TRBV27 with TRBJ1-5, with a weak D call TRBD1 (5 bases). Trimming shortened V by 5 bases and J by 0 bases, and 14 bases separated the two germline ends. The CDR3 has 16 residues. Germline lookup yields CDR1 MNHEY and CDR2 SMNVEV (reference sequence). The CDR3 nucleotides read TGTGCCAGCAGTAGCCAGACAGAAAATAGCAATCAGCCCCAGCATTTT. Protein product: CASSSQTENSNQPQHF.

The gene calls are TRBV19 and TRBJ1-3, with D possibly matching TRBD1 (5 bases). V lost 5 bases and J lost 2, with 13 bases in between. The CDR3 loop spans 15 amino acids. Germline CDR1 and CDR2: LNHDA and SQIVND (reference sequence). CDR3 nucleotides: TGTGCCAGTAGTTCATCCGGGACGGCTGGAAACACCATATATTTT. It yields the protein CASSSSGTAGNTIYF.

This clonotype was seen more than once but under ten times. This sequence joins TRBV24-1 and TRBJ2-1; weak D call: TRBD2 (6 bases). The CDR3 runs to 18 residues. Deletions cut 3 bases from V and 0 bases from J, with 17 bases between. Germline-derived CDR1 and CDR2 are KGHDR and SFDVKD. CDR3 protein: CATSDPAAGRGSYNEQFF. The CDR3 DNA reads TGTGCCACCAGTGATCCGGCGGCGGGGCGGGGCTCCTACAATGAGCAGTTCTTC.

This clonotype was counted only a few times. In DNA, the CDR3 is TGTGCCAGCAGTGCCTGGAGGGGGGAAAAACTGTTTTTT. Its translation: CASSAWRGEKLFF. This chain links TRBV12-3 or TRBV12-4 with TRBJ1-4; weak D call: TRBD1 (6 bases). CDR3 length: 13 residues. V lost 5 bases and J lost 8, with 12 bases in between.

This clonotype was observed a single time. The V and J genes are TRBV2 and TRBJ2-2; 8 bases fit TRBD1. The length of the CDR3 is 16 residues. Germline-derived CDR1 and CDR2 are SNHLY and FYNNEI. The V segment lost 3 bases and the J segment 6 bases; nucleotides outside the gene matches: 9. CDR3 region: CASSDPGGSLSGELFF. DNA of the CDR3: TGTGCCAGCAGTGACCCAGGGGGCTCCCTTTCCGGGGAGCTGTTTTTT.

CDR3 amino acids: CASSKGTYHSNQPQHF. Written as DNA, the CDR3 is TGTGCCAGCAGTAAAGGAACCTATCATAGCAATCAGCCCCAGCATTTT. V gene TRBV12-3 or TRBV12-4 combines with J gene TRBJ1-5; D is unresolved. CDR3 length equals 16 residues. The germline V and J ends were trimmed by 5 bases and 0 bases, with 14 bases remaining between them.

The sample holds a few counts of this clonotype. CDR3: CASSAPDSRDTQYF. CDR3 sequence (DNA): TGTGCCAGCAGTGCCCCAGACTCTCGGGATACGCAGTATTTT. The chain uses TRBV6-1 and TRBJ2-3, with D hard to call. Trimming stripped 4 bases from V and 6 bases from J, with 14 bases between. Germline V gene lookup returns CDR1 MNHNS and CDR2 SASEGT. The CDR3 totals 14 residues.